A selection of T cell receptor beta chains follows, all from one sample in a study of T cells in localized non-small cell lung cancer. Sequenced by immunoSEQ multiplex PCR; TCRdb stores in-frame clones only, minus some. The sample yields roughly 36,000 clones, 90% to 95% seen once. This specimen was PBMCs, taken before any cancer treatment. These receptor sequences come from a man aged 35 to 69 with stage II lung adenocarcinoma. Each CDR3 is given with its conserved first and last residue. The order of the fields is V gene, clone size, CDR3 length, J gene, D gene, CDR3 DNA, CDR3 protein. The D gene is left open where the match is weak. Size is omitted from some rows. Given values are once, few, many or a class for expanded clones.

>TRBV5-1|NA|14|TRBJ2-7|NA
TGCGCCAGCAGCGCCGGAAGCTATTCCTACGAGCAGTACTTC
CASSAGSYSYEQYF
>TRBV18|NA|14|TRBJ1-2|NA
TGTGCCAGCTCACCAAGGACAGACAACTATGGCTACACCTTC
CASSPRTDNYGYTF
>TRBV2|NA|16|TRBJ2-5|TRBD2
TGTGCCAGCAGCTCCGCCGGGAGGGCGGGCGGAGAGACCCAGTACTTC
CASSSAGRAGGETQYF
>TRBV11-3|once|15|TRBJ2-7|NA
TGTGCCAGCAGCTTAGAATCTGGGAGCGGGTACGAGCAGTACTTC
CASSLESGSGYEQYF
>TRBV27|NA|16|TRBJ1-1|NA
TGTGCCAGCAGTTTAAAAGCGGGGGTCATGAACACTGAAGCTTTCTTT
CASSLKAGVMNTEAFF
>TRBV11-2|NA|13|TRBJ1-5|NA
TGTGCCAGCAGCTTAGATGGGGGGAAGACCCAGCATTTT
CASSLDGGKTQHF
>TRBV9|NA|13|TRBJ2-2|NA
TGTGCCGGTTCCGGGACTCTCACCGGGGAGCTGTTTTTT
CAGSGTLTGELFF
>TRBV7-2|NA|13|TRBJ2-7|NA
TGTGCCAGCAGCCCCAGGCAGGGTGGGGAGCAGTACTTC
CASSPRQGGEQYF
>TRBV9|NA|15|TRBJ2-5|NA
TGTGCCAGCAGCGTCCAGGCTAGTCTCTCAGAGACCCAGTACTTC
CASSVQASLSETQYF
>TRBV19|NA|13|TRBJ1-5|NA
TGTGCCAGTACAGGTGGAAGCAATCAGCCCCAGCATTTT
CASTGGSNQPQHF
>TRBV15|NA|14|TRBJ1-1|NA
TGTGCCACCAGCACTGGGGGTATGAACACTGAAGCTTTCTTT
CATSTGGMNTEAFF
>TRBV5-4|once|14|TRBJ2-7|TRBD1
TGTGCCAGCAGCCACACAGGGGGCAATTACGAGCAGTACTTC
CASSHTGGNYEQYF
>TRBV6-1|NA|17|TRBJ1-1|NA
TGTGCCAGCAGTGAAGCACCCGGCTGGGGGGGGAACACTGAAGCTTTCTTT
CASSEAPGWGGNTEAFF